This TCR beta chain was profiled in a study of post-analysis software for immune sequencing data (dated by TCRdb to between 2015 and 2016). Context from the whole study: Disease courses on record covered relapsing-remitting, secondary progressive and progressive-relapsing multiple sclerosis, though some patients had no subtype annotation. The patient repertoires were set against around eleven previously published healthy control repertoires from donors whose ages ranged from about 6 to 25 years. A subset of samples was prepared in parallel using single-end sample barcoding, then pooled and co-amplified after Illumina adapter ligation.

This clonotype was seen a few times. What antigen it recognizes has not been identified. Within one base of it there is no much larger clone, and no base qualities were kept. TCR beta repertoires were profiled from peripheral blood of approximately 13 young patients with multiple sclerosis to demonstrate the VDJtools post-analysis software. Multiple sclerosis patients were children and adolescents aged about 6 to 15 years. Libraries were made using PCR. Instrument on record: Illumina HiSeq 2500. To reduce PCR and sequencing biases, unique molecular identifiers were incorporated into the TCR beta cDNA libraries. Roughly 0.5 million cDNA molecules were obtained per 1 to 10 million input T cells, so each molecule approximated one T cell. The same protocol used for the earlier healthy control dataset was applied to prepare and sequence the patient libraries. Within a given batch, samples were prepared together, multiplexed and sequenced on the same HiSeq lane. Per the original workflow: MIGEC handled the raw barcoded reads, throwing out single-read molecular identifier groups before consensus assembly and CDR3 extraction. VDJtools was used for post-analysis of the clonotype tables, and diversity was normalized by down-sampling every dataset to the size of the smallest sample. In repertoire overlap clustering, CDR3 amino acid sequences, but not nucleotide sequences, were matched to correct batch-related cross-sample contamination. TCRdb trimmed public reads at Q25 via fastp, called clones via MiXCR and kept in-frame beta chains. Under each unique CDR3 protein, matching rows form one entry showing the most common genes and DNA. The V and J calls here are based on TCRdb, not the publication. A total of around 190,000 distinct CDR3 sequences appear in this sample, roughly 30% of them only once. The ten biggest clones cover roughly 3.4% of the sample.

Broad study findings and their caveats: Strong co-clustering of samples prepared in the same batch was shown by direct clustering with F measure, prompting a batch-effect correction. Roughly 5 TRBV segments, including TRBV5-6, TRBV5-1 and TRBV20-1, were significantly more frequent in patients than controls. The control group was slightly older than the multiple sclerosis patient group. Normalized Chao1 diversity was significantly lower in multiple sclerosis patients than controls, suggesting substantial peripheral T-cell clonal expansion.

Taken from the germline V gene, the CDR1 and CDR2 loops are SNHLY and FYNNEI. Here V drops 3 bases and J drops 12 bases, and the junction holds 10 bases not matched to any gene. From the cysteine through the phenylalanine, the CDR3 covers 14 amino acids. This entry keeps only the CDR3 DNA: 42 bases, framed from base 1. The rearranged chain carries TRBV2 and TRBJ2-7; 11 nucleotides in the junction match TRBD2. Sequenced: blood. The sequence was collected from a girl under 18 with multiple sclerosis. The CDR3 protein: CASSDRLAGGLGYF. The DNA sequence is TGTGCCAGCAGTGACCGCCTAGCGGGGGGCCTAGGGTACTTC.